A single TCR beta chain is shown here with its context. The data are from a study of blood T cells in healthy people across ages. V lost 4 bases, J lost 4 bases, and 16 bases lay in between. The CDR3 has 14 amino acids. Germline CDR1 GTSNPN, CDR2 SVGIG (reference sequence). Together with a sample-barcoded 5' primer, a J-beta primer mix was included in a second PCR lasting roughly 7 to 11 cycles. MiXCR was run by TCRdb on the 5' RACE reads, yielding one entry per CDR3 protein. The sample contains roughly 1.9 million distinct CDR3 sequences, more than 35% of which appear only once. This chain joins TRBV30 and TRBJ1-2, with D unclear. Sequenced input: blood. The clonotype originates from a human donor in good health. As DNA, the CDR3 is TGTGCCTGGATCCCTGACGTTCGGGGCTATGGCTACACCTTC. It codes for CAWIPDVRGYGYTF.